Included here is one TCR beta chain sequence, with context. Its antigen has not been determined. The input lacks base qualities; no much larger clone sits a single base away. Reading from cysteine to phenylalanine, the CDR3 counts 16 amino acids. Only the CDR3 DNA is retained, 48 bases long and in frame from the first base. The germline V end is reduced by 1 base and the J end by 5 bases; junction bases left unmatched: 7. The germline V gene sets CDR1 to MNHNS and CDR2 to SASEGT. This sample is part of a study of blood T cell repertoires in COVID-19 (dated by TCRdb to the early 2020s). In terms of the full investigation: Collaborator samples came from the United States, Italy and Spain and covered acute and convalescent phases of COVID-19. A de-identified subject ID, COVID-19 status, age in years and sex were almost always included in the sample metadata. The samples were drawn from two sources: the first 160 participants of the ongoing ImmuneRACE study, and some 1,300 subjects contributed by 6 global collaborators. The material from the prospective study consisted of cDNA or gDNA derived from T cells, B-cell-depleted T cells, or PBMCs. The dataset comprised deeply sampled blood TCRbeta repertoires from subjects exposed to, actively infected with, or recovered from COVID-19. Where HLA class I and class II types were available, the types were taken from metadata supplied by the sample provider, not from assay-based typing. A freely available public database, intended as a resource for researchers studying the immune response to SARS-CoV-2, is where the repertoires were released.

Each collaborating institution followed its own protocols to collect whole blood in K2EDTA tubes. For TCRbeta analysis, collaborator samples were shipped as frozen whole blood, as isolated PBMCs, or as DNA extracted from either sample type. The immunoSEQ Assay, a bias-controlled multiplex PCR, was used to amplify TCRbeta CDR3 regions from genomic DNA. Turning to the authors' computational methods: Within the assay, amplification of reference gene primers was used to estimate how many nucleated cells each sample contained. To quantify the absolute abundance of each unique TCRbeta CDR3 rearrangement, sequence reads were collapsed and filtered. For each sample, productive Simpson clonality was calculated by taking the square root of Simpson's diversity index across productive rearrangements. Here the immuneACCESS table is served through TCRdb, limited to in-frame sequences with V and J called. Missing clones are a known gap in these copies; in checked studies unresolved V genes cover under half, and the rest lacks a known reason. The V and J calls and clone size are taken from that table; D and trimming were inferred from the DNA. The sample table contains 210,000 or so clones; only one count was recorded for about 88% of them. Together, the top ten hold around 2.9% of the sample.

What the study reported, not specific to this receptor: How much clinical and demographic metadata was included differed by source and by participant, and the metadata was provided uncurated.

Sequenced input: peripheral blood. In this chain, TRBV6-1 is recombined with TRBJ2-1; the central 8 bases match TRBD2. This receptor was obtained from a woman in her fifties or sixties with acute or convalescent COVID-19. The DNA sequence follows: TGTGCCAGCAGTGAAGGAGTCGGGAGGGACCACAATGAGCAGTTCTTC. This gives the protein CASSEGVGRDHNEQFF.